The clone carrying this T cell receptor (beta chain) was detected ten times or more. This sample was included in a study of T cells in Graves' hyperthyroidism and ophthalmopathy. The V gene lost 8 bases and the J gene lost 4 bases, with 9 bases spanning the gap. The CDR3 sequence is 13 residues long. From germline, CDR1 is ENHRY and CDR2 SYGVKD. Stability of Graves' hyperthyroidism was defined as absent ophthalmopathy progression within 18 months. Regions amplified from RNA transcripts were the TCR beta CDR3 regions. In the first-round RT-PCR of the TCR CDR3, the HTBI primer set was used. TCRdb reprocessed the multiplex PCR reads via MiXCR and lists one record per CDR3 protein. This table holds over 700,000 distinct CDR3 sequences, around 39% found once.

This receptor was taken from a man younger than 30 with Graves' hyperthyroidism. Sequenced input: blood. V and J are TRBV10-3 and TRBJ2-6, with D hard to call. Here the CDR3 reads CAIFSPGANVLTF. The CDR3, as DNA: TGTGCCATCTTTTCTCCCGGGGCCAACGTCCTGACTTTC.